Listed below are T cell receptor beta chains from one sample, sequenced in a study of technical replicates of blood from a few donors. Only in-frame clones appear in the TCRdb table, and some are missing; sequencing was by immunoSEQ multiplex PCR. The sample consists of around 57,000 clones, 95% to 98% of them appearing once. Material: T cells isolated from PBMCs. The receptors were sampled from a human donor in good health. The CDR3 runs from the conserved cysteine through the conserved F or W. Each record gives: J gene, D gene, V gene, CDR3 protein. A D gene is named only where the DNA matches it firmly.

TRBJ1-5 | - | TRBV9 | CASSVDGPSPQHF
TRBJ2-1 | - | TRBV2 | CASRSNNEQFF
TRBJ1-5 | - | TRBV6-1 | CASSEAGQSNQPQHF
TRBJ2-3 | TRBD2 | TRBV29-1 | CSVSRERGATDTQYF
TRBJ1-4 | TRBD1 | TRBV7-9 | CASSSRGGTVEKLFF
TRBJ2-2 | TRBD1 | TRBV5-4 | CASSPWTGGAGELFF
TRBJ1-1 | TRBD1 | TRBV11-3 | CASSQGQGLPTEAFF
TRBJ2-2 | TRBD1 | TRBV11-3 | CASSLTGINTGELFF
TRBJ2-7 | - | TRBV5-1 | CASSRGAGSSYEQYF
TRBJ2-6 | - | TRBV14 | CASSLQGPGANVLTF
TRBJ2-7 | TRBD1 | TRBV6-5 | CASSYDRAEQYF
TRBJ2-5 | - | TRBV11-2 | CASSLTVGPYQETQYF
TRBJ1-1 | - | TRBV4-2 | CASSFNRGLNTEAFF
TRBJ1-1 | - | TRBV4-2 | CASSQVGGTEAFF
TRBJ2-5 | - | TRBV11-1 | CASSLGVSGNQETQYF
TRBJ1-1 | - | TRBV4-2 | CASSQESRNTEAFF
TRBJ1-1 | TRBD1 | TRBV7-9 | CASSFGDRPDVAFF
TRBJ2-7 | - | TRBV30 | CAWRGTGFYEQYF
TRBJ2-6 | - | TRBV6-6 | CASSFSSGANVLTF
TRBJ2-5 | - | TRBV7-2 | CASSFSRETQYF
TRBJ2-1 | - | TRBV7-6 | CASSFLLQGIPEQFF
TRBJ2-1 | TRBD2 | TRBV5-4 | CASSPGTSGGAYEQFF
TRBJ2-3 | - | TRBV25-1 | CASSRGLLYTDTQYF
TRBJ2-7 | - | TRBV5-4 | CASAMPTEESEQYF
TRBJ2-3 | TRBD2 | TRBV2 | CASGGRRGGADTQYF
TRBJ2-7 | - | TRBV5-6 | CASSLFPVYEQYF
TRBJ2-3 | - | TRBV5-8 | CASTLLPDTQYF
TRBJ2-1 | TRBD2 | TRBV4-1 | CASRSWTSGGTEQFF
TRBJ1-6 | TRBD1 | TRBV6-5 | CASSYSTGTYNSPLHF
TRBJ2-1 | - | TRBV6-1 | CASRWTATNEQFF
TRBJ2-7 | TRBD2 | TRBV5-1 | CASSGRGDYEQYF
TRBJ1-5 | TRBD1 | TRBV10-3 | CAISESWTGSNQPQHF
TRBJ1-3 | - | TRBV29-1 | CSVEGWRTGLGNTIYF
TRBJ2-7 | TRBD2 | TRBV5-4 | CASSRTSGGAYEQYF
TRBJ1-2 | TRBD1 | TRBV7-2 | CASSSSGTDNYGYTF
TRBJ2-5 | TRBD2 | TRBV5-1 | CASSLAGGQETQYF
TRBJ2-1 | TRBD2 | TRBV10-1 | CASSEAGADNEQFF
TRBJ1-6 | TRBD1 | TRBV12-5 | CASGLDFAGGNSPLHF
TRBJ1-1 | - | TRBV19 | CASSMRDGNTEAFF
TRBJ1-6 | TRBD1 | TRBV18 | CASSSRSDRMNPPLHF